Listed below are T cell receptor beta chains from one sample, sequenced in a study of blood T cells in healthy people across ages. Via MiXCR, TCRdb re-called the 5' RACE reads, giving one row per CDR3 protein. The repertoire consists of 720,000 or so distinct CDR3 sequences, with 35% to 50% occurring once and the leading ten covering 30%. Sequencing was done on a sample of blood. The receptors were gathered from a man older than 75 in good health. The CDR3 runs from the conserved cysteine through the conserved F or W. The D gene is left open where the match is weak. Only some rows state a clone size, as once, few, many or a class for expanded clones.

D: .; size: few; V: TRBV29-1; J: TRBJ2-7; CDR3: CSVLGPDHEQYF; DNA: TGCAGCGTCCTCGGCCCAGACCACGAGCAGTACTTC
D: .; size: few; V: TRBV7-2; J: TRBJ2-7; CDR3: CASSFSGRGLTLDEQYF; DNA: TGTGCCAGCAGCTTTAGTGGGAGGGGGCTGACTCTCGACGAGCAGTACTTC
D: .; size: .; V: TRBV20-1; J: TRBJ2-7; CDR3: CSARDRQSIQYF; DNA: TGCAGTGCTAGGGATAGGCAGAGCATCCAGTACTTC
D: TRBD2; size: .; V: TRBV28; J: TRBJ2-1; CDR3: CASRGTGTSRHNEQFF; DNA: TGTGCCAGCAGGGGAACCGGGACTAGCAGACACAATGAGCAGTTCTTC
D: .; size: .; V: TRBV7-6; J: TRBJ2-5; CDR3: CASSLTDWETQYF; DNA: TGTGCCAGCAGCTTGACTGATTGGGAGACCCAGTACTTC
D: .; size: many; V: TRBV7-2; J: TRBJ1-2; CDR3: CASSPNNGPNYGYTF; DNA: TGTGCCAGCAGCCCCAATAACGGCCCCAACTATGGCTACACCTTC
D: TRBD2; size: many; V: TRBV11-2; J: TRBJ2-7; CDR3: CASSSGLAGRYEQYF; DNA: TGTGCCAGCAGCTCAGGACTAGCGGGGAGATACGAGCAGTACTTC
D: TRBD2; size: .; V: TRBV20-1; J: TRBJ2-3; CDR3: CSAARVLAGGVSTDTQYF; DNA: TGCAGTGCTGCCCGGGTACTAGCGGGAGGGGTGAGCACAGATACGCAGTATTTT
D: .; size: .; V: TRBV4-2; J: TRBJ2-3; CDR3: CASSQELVGLGTDTQYF; DNA: TGTGCCAGCAGCCAAGAACTGGTCGGGCTTGGGACAGATACGCAGTATTTT
D: TRBD2; size: .; V: TRBV11-2; J: TRBJ2-7; CDR3: CASSTGTSGRTYNEQYF; DNA: TGTGCCAGCAGCACTGGGACTAGCGGGAGGACCTACAATGAGCAGTACTTC
D: .; size: few; V: TRBV9; J: TRBJ2-7; CDR3: CASSVEEDRRYEQYF; DNA: TGTGCCAGCAGCGTAGAGGAGGACAGACGATACGAGCAGTACTTC
D: TRBD2; size: .; V: TRBV14; J: TRBJ2-7; CDR3: CASSQDEVAGGHNEQYF; DNA: TGTGCCAGCAGCCAAGATGAGGTAGCGGGGGGGCACAACGAGCAGTACTTC
D: TRBD1; size: few; V: TRBV12-3/TRBV12-4; J: TRBJ1-4; CDR3: CASSSSRDRGNNEKLFF; DNA: TGTGCCAGCAGTTCCAGTCGGGACAGGGGAAATAATGAAAAACTGTTTTTT
D: .; size: few; V: TRBV4-3; J: TRBJ1-6; CDR3: CASSQSRSYNSPLHF; DNA: TGCGCCAGCAGCCAAAGCCGCTCCTATAATTCACCCCTCCACTTT
D: TRBD2; size: .; V: TRBV20-1; J: TRBJ2-1; CDR3: CSARSSGAYNEQFF; DNA: TGCAGTGCTAGGTCTAGCGGGGCCTACAATGAGCAGTTCTTC
D: .; size: .; V: TRBV11-3; J: TRBJ2-7; CDR3: CASSLLSRGGYGQYF; DNA: TGTGCCAGCAGCTTACTATCGAGGGGGGGATACGGGCAGTACTTC
D: TRBD1; size: .; V: TRBV5-1; J: TRBJ1-2; CDR3: CASSDSGTGMRGYTF; DNA: TGCGCCAGCAGCGACTCCGGGACAGGGATGAGGGGCTACACCTTC
D: .; size: .; V: TRBV27; J: TRBJ1-4; CDR3: CASTRRRGVDEKLFF; DNA: TGTGCCAGCACCCGCCGACGGGGGGTGGATGAAAAACTGTTTTTT
D: .; size: .; V: TRBV5-1; J: TRBJ1-4; CDR3: CASSRQSTNEKLFF; DNA: TGCGCCAGCAGCAGACAGTCAACTAATGAAAAACTGTTTTTT
D: TRBD1; size: few; V: TRBV7-2; J: TRBJ2-7; CDR3: CASSLASTGVHEQYF; DNA: TGTGCCAGCAGCTTAGCTTCAACAGGGGTCCACGAGCAGTACTTC
D: .; size: many; V: TRBV6-2/TRBV6-3; J: TRBJ2-1; CDR3: CASSYIGGGEQFF; DNA: TGTGCCAGCAGTTACATAGGTGGCGGTGAGCAGTTCTTC
D: .; size: .; V: TRBV30; J: TRBJ2-5; CDR3: CAWSLVGQETQYF; DNA: TGTGCCTGGAGTTTGGTGGGGCAAGAGACCCAGTACTTC
D: TRBD2; size: .; V: TRBV30; J: TRBJ2-7; CDR3: CAWTATSGLGEQYF; DNA: TGTGCCTGGACCGCGACTAGCGGGTTGGGCGAGCAGTACTTC
D: .; size: .; V: TRBV7-2; J: TRBJ2-1; CDR3: CASSSRYRGEEQFF; DNA: TGTGCCAGCAGCTCAAGATATCGGGGAGAAGAGCAGTTCTTC
D: .; size: .; V: TRBV20-1; J: TRBJ2-1; CDR3: CSASGLAISYNEQFF; DNA: TGCAGTGCTAGTGGGCTAGCGATCTCCTACAATGAGCAGTTCTTC
D: TRBD1; size: .; V: TRBV3-1; J: TRBJ1-4; CDR3: CASSLRGQPPNEKLFF; DNA: TGTGCCAGCAGCCTCAGGGGACAGCCCCCTAATGAAAAACTGTTTTTT
D: TRBD2; size: .; V: TRBV28; J: TRBJ2-7; CDR3: CASSSPGLAGYEQYF; DNA: TGTGCCAGCAGTTCACCGGGACTAGCGGGCTACGAGCAGTACTTC
D: .; size: few; V: TRBV24-1; J: TRBJ2-1; CDR3: CATQGIFAEQFF; DNA: TGTGCCACCCAGGGGATTTTTGCTGAGCAGTTCTTC
D: TRBD1; size: .; V: TRBV5-1; J: TRBJ2-7; CDR3: CASSLNDRAYNEQYF; DNA: TGCGCCAGCAGCTTGAACGACAGGGCTTATAACGAGCAGTACTTC
D: TRBD2; size: once; V: TRBV7-2; J: TRBJ2-1; CDR3: CASSPQFERGGEQFF; DNA: TGTGCCAGCAGCCCGCAGTTCGAGCGGGGGGGTGAGCAGTTCTTC
D: TRBD1; size: .; V: TRBV10-3; J: TRBJ2-5; CDR3: CAITKTGRLEETQYF; DNA: TGTGCCATCACCAAGACAGGGCGCCTAGAAGAGACCCAGTACTTC
D: TRBD2; size: .; V: TRBV7-6; J: TRBJ2-5; CDR3: CASSQLPAGTYQETQYF; DNA: TGTGCCAGCAGCCAACTACCAGCGGGGACTTACCAAGAGACCCAGTACTTC
D: TRBD2; size: few; V: TRBV3-1; J: TRBJ2-1; CDR3: CASSPLPTLAGHNEQFF; DNA: TGTGCCAGCAGCCCCCTCCCCACTCTAGCGGGCCACAATGAGCAGTTCTTC
D: .; size: .; V: TRBV7-3; J: TRBJ2-6; CDR3: CASSPEGGGVLTF; DNA: TGTGCCAGCAGCCCCGAGGGGGGAGGGGTCCTGACTTTC
D: .; size: .; V: TRBV4-2; J: TRBJ1-2; CDR3: CASSQDLVGGGGYTF; DNA: TGTGCCAGCAGCCAAGATCTGGTGGGAGGCGGTGGCTACACCTTC
D: .; size: many; V: TRBV6-5; J: TRBJ2-3; CDR3: CASSWRQLTDTQYF; DNA: TGTGCCAGCTCGTGGCGGCAGCTCACAGATACGCAGTATTTT
D: .; size: .; V: TRBV20-1; J: TRBJ1-5; CDR3: CSARGIKSNQPQHF; DNA: TGCAGTGCAAGAGGAATCAAAAGCAATCAGCCCCAGCATTTT
D: .; size: few; V: TRBV7-2; J: TRBJ2-1; CDR3: CASSEYGDNEQFF; DNA: TGTGCCAGCAGCGAGTACGGGGACAATGAGCAGTTCTTC
D: .; size: .; V: TRBV18; J: TRBJ2-5; CDR3: CASSPGDGVQETQYF; DNA: TGTGCCAGCTCACCAGGGGACGGGGTTCAAGAGACCCAGTACTTC
D: TRBD1; size: .; V: TRBV28; J: TRBJ1-5; CDR3: CASRIQGRTYQPQHF; DNA: TGTGCCAGCCGAATACAGGGGCGGACTTATCAGCCCCAGCATTTT
D: TRBD2; size: few; V: TRBV6-2/TRBV6-3; J: TRBJ2-5; CDR3: CASSSATSGRQTQYF; DNA: TGTGCCAGCAGTTCAGCAACTAGCGGGAGACAGACCCAGTACTTC
D: .; size: .; V: TRBV20-1; J: TRBJ1-1; CDR3: CSADFSENTEAFF; DNA: TGCAGTGCTGATTTCTCTGAGAACACTGAAGCTTTCTTT
D: TRBD2; size: once; V: TRBV7-9; J: TRBJ2-3; CDR3: CASSSKDRTSGGTDTQYF; DNA: TGTGCCAGCAGCTCTAAGGATAGGACTAGCGGGGGAACAGATACGCAGTATTTT
D: .; size: .; V: TRBV6-2/TRBV6-3; J: TRBJ2-1; CDR3: CASRRTSLSSYNEQFF; DNA: TGTGCCAGCAGGCGTACTAGCTTAAGCTCCTACAATGAGCAGTTCTTC
D: TRBD1; size: .; V: TRBV18; J: TRBJ1-1; CDR3: CASSPGTGGWVNTEAFF; DNA: TGTGCCAGCTCACCGGGGACAGGGGGCTGGGTGAACACTGAAGCTTTCTTT
D: TRBD1; size: .; V: TRBV6-2/TRBV6-3; J: TRBJ2-7; CDR3: CASSAGTGAYEQYF; DNA: TGTGCCAGCAGTGCCGGGACAGGGGCCTACGAGCAGTACTTC
D: TRBD2; size: .; V: TRBV9; J: TRBJ2-1; CDR3: CASSVVGLREDEQFF; DNA: TGTGCCAGCAGCGTAGTGGGGTTGCGGGAGGATGAGCAGTTCTTC
D: .; size: .; V: TRBV20-1; J: TRBJ1-5; CDR3: CSARRSNQPQHF; DNA: TGCAGTGCTAGGAGAAGCAATCAGCCCCAGCATTTT
D: TRBD2; size: .; V: TRBV6-2/TRBV6-3; J: TRBJ2-2; CDR3: CASYKRLAGNTGELFF; DNA: TGTGCCAGCTATAAAAGACTAGCGGGAAACACCGGGGAGCTGTTTTTT
D: .; size: once; V: TRBV20-1; J: TRBJ2-5; CDR3: CSVESFQETQYF; DNA: TGCAGTGTGGAGAGTTTCCAAGAGACCCAGTACTTC
D: .; size: few; V: TRBV7-2; J: TRBJ2-5; CDR3: CASSLEGRLTGTGETQYF; DNA: TGTGCCAGCAGCTTAGAAGGAAGGCTAACAGGGACGGGGGAGACCCAGTACTTC
D: .; size: .; V: TRBV20-1; J: TRBJ2-1; CDR3: CSAIGQFGPNEQFF; DNA: TGCAGTGCTATTGGACAGTTCGGCCCCAATGAGCAGTTCTTC
D: .; size: few; V: TRBV27; J: TRBJ2-3; CDR3: CASSSPPRGADTQYF; DNA: TGTGCCAGCAGTTCCCCCCCTAGGGGCGCAGATACGCAGTATTTT
D: .; size: .; V: TRBV14; J: TRBJ2-7; CDR3: CASSQPGLTYEQYF; DNA: TGTGCCAGCAGCCAACCGGGCCTCACCTACGAGCAGTACTTC
D: .; size: .; V: TRBV7-2; J: TRBJ2-1; CDR3: CASSPPQSNNERFF; DNA: TGTGCCAGCAGCCCCCCCCAGTCAAACAATGAGCGGTTCTTC
D: .; size: many; V: TRBV20-1; J: TRBJ2-4; CDR3: CSAKAATKNIQYF; DNA: TGCAGTGCTAAGGCGGCGACCAAAAACATTCAGTACTTC
D: TRBD1; size: .; V: TRBV7-8; J: TRBJ2-1; CDR3: CASSLARRGLVIYNEQFF; DNA: TGTGCCAGCAGCTTAGCGCGAAGGGGGCTGGTTATCTACAATGAGCAGTTCTTC
D: TRBD1; size: few; V: TRBV12-3/TRBV12-4; J: TRBJ1-6; CDR3: CASSRDRVSPLHF; DNA: TGTGCCAGCAGTAGGGACAGGGTTTCACCCCTCCACTTT
D: TRBD1; size: .; V: TRBV20-1; J: TRBJ1-5; CDR3: CSARDDREGQPQHF; DNA: TGCAGTGCTAGAGACGACAGGGAGGGCCAGCCCCAGCATTTT